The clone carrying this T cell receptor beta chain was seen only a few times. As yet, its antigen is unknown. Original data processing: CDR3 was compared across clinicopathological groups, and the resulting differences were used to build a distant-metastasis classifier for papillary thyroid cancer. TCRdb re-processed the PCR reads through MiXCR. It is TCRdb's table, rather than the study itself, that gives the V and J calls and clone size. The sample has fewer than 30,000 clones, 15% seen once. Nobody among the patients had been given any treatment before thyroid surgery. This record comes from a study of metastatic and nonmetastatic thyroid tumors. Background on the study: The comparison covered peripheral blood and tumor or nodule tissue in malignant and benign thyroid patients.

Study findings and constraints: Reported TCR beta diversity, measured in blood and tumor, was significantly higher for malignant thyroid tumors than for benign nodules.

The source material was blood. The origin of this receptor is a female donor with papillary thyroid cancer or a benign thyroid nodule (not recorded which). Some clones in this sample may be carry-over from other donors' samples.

In DNA form, the CDR3 reads TGTGCCAGCAGAAACCATTCCCGGCGACTAGTGGAGGACATTCAGTACTTC. Translated: CASRNHSRRLVEDIQYF. V and J are TRBV6-1 and TRBJ2-4; tentative D call: TRBD2 (6 bases). The CDR3 loop spans 17 amino acids. The V gene's germline CDR1 is MNHNS and CDR2 SASEGT. Trimming took off 6 bases at V and 8 bases at J, with 26 bases between the two ends.